This T cell receptor beta chain is drawn from a study of T cell changes during pregnancy in multiple sclerosis. The V gene's germline CDR1 is SGHTA and CDR2 FQGTGA. J was trimmed by 5 bases and V by 5 bases; bases with no gene match: 6. CDR3 length: 14 amino acids. Method: immunoSEQ multiplex PCR; TCRdb's copy keeps in-frame clones and lacks some. This table has about 40,000 clones, 90% to 95% appearing once. The receptor comes from a female donor with multiple sclerosis, enrolled in a pregnancy study. The material sequenced was peripheral blood, taken in the third trimester of pregnancy. The chain links TRBV7-3 to TRBJ2-1; 7 bases fit TRBD2. The CDR3 protein is CASSPGGTNNEQFF. The DNA for the CDR3 is TGTGCCAGCAGCCCCGGGGGGACTAACAATGAGCAGTTCTTC.